Listed here are 25 T cell receptor beta chains from one sample, sequenced in a study of T-cell memory formation after mild COVID-19. TCRdb ran MiXCR on the 5' RACE reads and lists one entry per CDR3 protein. The sample lists about 110,000 distinct CDR3 sequences; 15% to 20% were seen once. Source material: PBMCs or a T cell subset sorted from them (not recorded which). The receptors originated from an adult woman who had mild COVID-19 (a few samples of this study predate the infection). Cell type and time point are not known.

This clonotype showed up just a few times. This chain joins TRBV7-9 and TRBJ2-3, with no clear D. Trimming stripped 5 bases from V and 5 bases from J, with 17 bases between. The V gene's germline CDR1 is SEHNR and CDR2 FQNEAQ (reference sequence). CDR3 length equals 15 residues. DNA of the CDR3: TGTGCCAGCAGCGCGCCTAGGAGTTTGGAAGATACGCAGTATTTT. Protein: CASSAPRSLEDTQYF.

This clonotype occurred many times. The gene calls are TRBV4-1 and TRBJ2-3; D not certain. The CDR3 loop spans 14 amino acids. CDR1 is MGHRA and CDR2 is YSYEKL in the germline V gene. The germline V and J ends were trimmed by 4 bases and 0 bases, with 8 bases remaining between them. The CDR3 region has the DNA TGCGCCAGCAGCCCCTATGACAGCACAGATACGCAGTATTTT. Translation gives CASSPYDSTDTQYF.

The chain couples TRBV7-3 to TRBJ2-1; 13 nucleotides match TRBD2. Germline values: CDR1 SGHTA, CDR2 FQGTGA. Trimming took 5 bases from V and 8 from J; bases not matched to a gene: 6. This CDR3 has 15 amino acids. This CDR3 reads CASSRHGLAGDEQFF. The DNA of the CDR3 is TGTGCCAGCAGCCGGCACGGACTAGCGGGAGATGAGCAGTTCTTC.

The chain links TRBV11-2 to TRBJ2-3; 8 nucleotides agree with TRBD2. Trimming removed 5 bases from V and 4 bases from J; junction bases left unmatched: 8. CDR1 is SGHAT and CDR2 is FQNNGV in the germline V gene. CDR3 length equals 15 residues. CDR3 in amino acids: CASSPGGGGPDTQYF. CDR3 DNA: TGTGCCAGCAGCCCTGGGGGCGGGGGGCCAGATACGCAGTATTTT.

This clonotype was counted ten times or more. The V call is TRBV7-9, the J call TRBJ2-5, with 9 bases lining up with TRBD1. V dropped 5 bases and J dropped 2; count of bases not matched to a gene: 3. The germline V gene encodes CDR1 SEHNR and CDR2 FQNEAQ (reference sequence). The CDR3 is made up of 14 amino acids. CDR3 amino acids: CASSPDRGQETQYF. CDR3 in DNA: TGTGCCAGCAGCCCGGACAGGGGACAAGAGACCCAGTACTTC.

This clonotype appeared a few times. This rearrangement joins TRBV4-1 to TRBJ1-2; 7 positions agree with TRBD1. Germline values: CDR1 MGHRA, CDR2 YSYEKL. This CDR3 comprises 15 residues. V shed 0 bases and J 8 bases; nucleotides not matched to a gene: 9. The CDR3 loop reads CASSQENRGVVGYTF. The CDR3 DNA is TGCGCCAGCAGCCAAGAAAACAGGGGAGTCGTGGGCTACACCTTC.

In this sample, this clonotype turned up a few times. The J gene is TRBJ2-7, the V gene TRBV13, with no clear D. Germline CDR1 is PRHDT and CDR2 is FYEKMQ (reference sequence). The CDR3 extends over 14 amino acids. Trimming stripped 5 bases from V and 2 bases from J, with 13 bases between. The CDR3 DNA follows: TGTGCCAGCAGCATCGGACGCTTCCCCTACGAGCAGTACTTC. Its translation: CASSIGRFPYEQYF.

This clonotype was detected a few times. This chain connects TRBV29-1 to TRBJ1-1; possible D gene TRBD1, 5 bases. V lost 5 bases and J 3 bases, leaving 10 bases between the germline ends. CDR1 SQVTM and CDR2 ANQGSEA come from the germline V gene. The length of the CDR3 is 12 residues. The DNA of the CDR3 is TGCAGCGTTCTTCTGGGGGACACTGAAGCTTTCTTT. Translating gives CSVLLGDTEAFF.

This clonotype was recorded a few times. This chain joins TRBV24-1 and TRBJ2-1; D is possibly TRBD2 (6 bases). Germline CDR1 reads KGHDR; CDR2 reads SFDVKD. This CDR3 contains 14 residues. Trimming took off 1 base at V and 3 bases at J, with 6 bases between the two ends. CDR3 sequence reads: CATSDFSGYNEQFF. As DNA, the CDR3 is TGTGCCACCAGTGATTTTAGCGGCTACAATGAGCAGTTCTTC.

This chain links TRBV4-1 with TRBJ2-7; D is tentatively TRBD1 or TRBD2 (5 bases each). The V gene's germline CDR1 is MGHRA and CDR2 YSYEKL. The CDR3 is made up of 16 amino acids. Between the trimmed V and J ends, which lost 3 bases and 5 bases, there was a span of 20 bases. CDR3 sequence: CASSQQTGTAFHEQYF. CDR3 nucleotide sequence: TGCGCCAGCAGCCAGCAAACCGGGACCGCTTTCCACGAGCAGTACTTC.

There are a few counts of this clonotype. The chain combines TRBV5-6 with TRBJ1-5, with no clear D. The CDR3 is 14 residues long. The ends were cut back, 1 base at V and 5 bases at J, with 10 bases in the middle. Germline V gene sequence: CDR1 SGHDT, CDR2 YYEEEE. The CDR3 DNA is TGTGCCAGCAGCTTGAGGACCGGCGATCAGCCCCAGCATTTT. Its translation: CASSLRTGDQPQHF.

A few counts support this clonotype. The V gene is TRBV21-1, the J gene TRBJ2-7; the table's D gene call, TRBD1, was not cross checked with the DNA. TRBV21-1 is deemed a pseudogene. The length of the CDR3 is 14 residues. Written as DNA, the CDR3 is TGTGCCAGCAGCCCCGGGACAGTCCTCGGCGAGCAGTACTTC. It translates to CASSPGTVLGEQYF.

This clonotype has more than one count but fewer than ten. The chain uses TRBV4-1 and TRBJ1-6, with 8 bases matching TRBD1. V was pared by 2 bases and J by 5 bases, with 5 bases of the junction left unmatched. The CDR3 runs to 16 residues. Germline V lookup: CDR1 MGHRA, CDR2 YSYEKL. The CDR3 reads CASSQNPGQDNSPLHF. For the CDR3, the DNA is TGCGCCAGCAGCCAAAATCCGGGACAGGATAATTCACCCCTCCACTTT.

This clonotype was seen a handful of times. The DNA for the CDR3 is TGTGCCAGCAGCTTGGGACTAGCGGGAGTCTCTAATGAGCAGTTCTTC. It is translated as CASSLGLAGVSNEQFF. V and J are TRBV5-4 and TRBJ2-1; TRBD2 agrees at 12 bases. V dropped 0 bases and J dropped 7; count of bases not matched to a gene: 5. Germline lookup yields CDR1 SGHNT and CDR2 YYREEE (reference sequence). This CDR3 is built from 16 residues.

The V call is TRBV6-6, the J call TRBJ2-7; maybe TRBD1 (6 bases). Germline values: CDR1 MNHNY, CDR2 SVGAGI (reference sequence). The length of the CDR3 is 14 residues. Trimming removed 2 bases from V and 4 bases from J, with 12 bases in between. The CDR3: CASSYDAQGYEQYF. In DNA, the CDR3 is TGTGCCAGCAGTTACGACGCGCAGGGGTACGAGCAGTACTTC.

There are a few counts of this clonotype. This chain links TRBV6-2 or TRBV6-3 with TRBJ2-7, with TRBD1 identical over 12 bases. CDR1 and CDR2 (germline): MNHEY, SVGEGT. The V segment lost 6 bases and the J segment 2 bases; nucleotides outside the gene matches: 17. CDR3 length: 19 amino acids. CDR3 sequence (DNA): TGTGCCAGCAGCCCCGGGCCGGGACAGGGGGCCTTATCCCCCTACGAGCAGTACTTC. Amino acids: CASSPGPGQGALSPYEQYF.

J is TRBJ2-6 and V is TRBV11-2; a possible D gene is TRBD1 (6 bases). Trimming took off 1 base at V and 7 bases at J, with 11 bases between the two ends. This CDR3 is 15 amino acids long. CDR1 and CDR2 from the germline V gene are SGHAT and FQNNGV. The DNA for the CDR3 is TGTGCCAGCAGCTTAGCCAGGGGTGGAGCCAACGTCCTGACTTTC. Translating gives CASSLARGGANVLTF.

This clonotype has more than one count but fewer than ten. The chain has TRBV20-1 and TRBJ2-1; no clear D gene. The germline gives CDR1 DFQATT, CDR2 SNEGSKA (reference sequence). This CDR3 is 14 amino acids long. V was pared by 6 bases and J by 1 base, with 13 bases between. CDR3 bases: TGCAGTGCCCCCCGGACGGAATCCTACAATGAGCAGTTCTTC. Its translation is CSAPRTESYNEQFF.

This clonotype was counted a few times. The rearrangement links TRBV7-9 to TRBJ2-1; TRBD2 matches at 7 bases. Germline values: CDR1 SEHNR, CDR2 FQNEAQ (reference sequence). The CDR3 has 13 residues. V shed 3 bases, J shed 9 bases, and the junction held 5 bases outside the gene matches. As DNA, the CDR3 is TGTGCCAGCAGCTTCAGGACTAGGGTTGAGCAGTTCTTC. Translation gives CASSFRTRVEQFF.

The chain has TRBV5-6 and TRBJ1-1; D possibly corresponds to TRBD1 (5 bases). V shed 3 bases and J shed 3 bases, with 9 bases lying between them. The germline gives CDR1 SGHDT, CDR2 YYEEEE. CDR3 length: 13 residues. CDR3 DNA sequence: TGTGCCAGCAGCTCGGACAAGGACACTGAAGCTTTCTTT. Translating it yields CASSSDKDTEAFF.

The V and J genes are TRBV4-3 and TRBJ1-2, with D possibly matching TRBD1 (5 bases). V lost 0 bases, J lost 4 bases, and 15 bases lay in between. The CDR3 extends over 16 amino acids. Germline V gene lookup returns CDR1 LGHNA and CDR2 YSLEER. This CDR3 is CASSQDRGGGGYGYTF. For the CDR3, the DNA is TGCGCCAGCAGCCAAGATAGGGGAGGCGGCGGCTATGGCTACACCTTC.

The chain is built from TRBV9 and TRBJ2-7; 8 nucleotides agree with TRBD1. The CDR3 loop spans 15 amino acids. Germline trimming cut 0 bases from V and 6 bases from J; bases unmatched to any gene: 8. CDR1 is SGDLS, CDR2 YYNGEE, per germline. This CDR3 reads CASSVASQGAGEQYF. DNA for the CDR3: TGTGCCAGCAGCGTAGCTTCGCAGGGGGCCGGCGAGCAGTACTTC.

The gene calls are TRBV4-1 and TRBJ2-5; 8 bases map to TRBD2. CDR1 MGHRA and CDR2 YSYEKL come from the germline V gene. V lost 2 bases to trimming and J lost 1 base; unmatched junction nucleotides: 6. The CDR3 loop spans 16 amino acids. The DNA for the CDR3 is TGCGCCAGCAGCCAATATGGCGGGGGGACCCAAGAGACCCAGTACTTC. Amino acid sequence: CASSQYGGGTQETQYF.

This clonotype was counted at least ten times. The chain uses TRBV9 and TRBJ2-3, with D perhaps assigned TRBD1 or TRBD2 (5 bases each). V was shortened by 0 bases and J by 0 bases, with 5 bases between the two germline ends. Germline CDR1 reads SGDLS; CDR2 reads YYNGEE. CDR3 size: 14 residues. The CDR3 coding sequence is TGTGCCAGCAGCGTAGGGGGGAGCACAGATACGCAGTATTTT. This encodes CASSVGGSTDTQYF.

This chain connects TRBV7-9 to TRBJ1-4; 7 bases fit TRBD1. The CDR3 is made up of 14 amino acids. V lost 5 bases and J lost 8; bases outside the gene matches: 8. Germline V lookup: CDR1 SEHNR, CDR2 FQNEAQ (reference sequence). CDR3 DNA sequence: TGTGCCAGCAGCGACCTCGACAGGGACGAAAAACTGTTTTTT. Its translation is CASSDLDRDEKLFF.